This entry concerns a single T cell receptor (beta chain). Antigen specificity is unknown. This sample was taken from a study of shared clonotypes between healthy human individuals. Findings of the study overall: Sharing across four donors was highest in naive CD4 (around 5%) and lowest in memory CD8 (approximately 0.4%). A generally larger estimated richness was seen in naive subsets than in memory subsets.

The V end lost 5 bases, the J end lost 2 bases, and 9 bases lay between the germline ends. The germline V gene encodes CDR1 SGHVS and CDR2 FNYEAQ. The CDR3 is 14 residues long. This table comes from immunoSEQ multiplex PCR, and its TCRdb copy is limited to in-frame clones, with some not included. The repertoire holds 2 million to 2.5 million clones, about 90% seen once, with approximately 0.41% in the top ten. CD4+ cells yielded CD45RA+ naive and CD45RA-negative memory subsets. Material: naive CD4+ T cells from PBMCs. This sample's subset: CD45RA+ positively selected. V is TRBV7-6 and J is TRBJ2-2, with a tentative D call TRBD2 (6 bases). This TCR was sampled from a man aged 18-30 years in good health. Some clones in this sample may be carry-over from other donors' samples. The CDR3 region is CASSTSRNTGELFF. The CDR3, as DNA: TGTGCCAGCAGCACTAGCCGAAACACCGGGGAGCTGTTTTTT. The variable domain in full, with the rest retrieved from reference TRBV7-6 and TRBJ2-2, is GAGVSQSPRYKVTKRGQDVALRCDPISGHVSLYWYRQALGQGPEFLTYFNYEAQQDKSGLPNDRFSAERPEGSISTLTIQRTEQRDSAMYRCASSTSRNTGELFFGEGSRLTVL.